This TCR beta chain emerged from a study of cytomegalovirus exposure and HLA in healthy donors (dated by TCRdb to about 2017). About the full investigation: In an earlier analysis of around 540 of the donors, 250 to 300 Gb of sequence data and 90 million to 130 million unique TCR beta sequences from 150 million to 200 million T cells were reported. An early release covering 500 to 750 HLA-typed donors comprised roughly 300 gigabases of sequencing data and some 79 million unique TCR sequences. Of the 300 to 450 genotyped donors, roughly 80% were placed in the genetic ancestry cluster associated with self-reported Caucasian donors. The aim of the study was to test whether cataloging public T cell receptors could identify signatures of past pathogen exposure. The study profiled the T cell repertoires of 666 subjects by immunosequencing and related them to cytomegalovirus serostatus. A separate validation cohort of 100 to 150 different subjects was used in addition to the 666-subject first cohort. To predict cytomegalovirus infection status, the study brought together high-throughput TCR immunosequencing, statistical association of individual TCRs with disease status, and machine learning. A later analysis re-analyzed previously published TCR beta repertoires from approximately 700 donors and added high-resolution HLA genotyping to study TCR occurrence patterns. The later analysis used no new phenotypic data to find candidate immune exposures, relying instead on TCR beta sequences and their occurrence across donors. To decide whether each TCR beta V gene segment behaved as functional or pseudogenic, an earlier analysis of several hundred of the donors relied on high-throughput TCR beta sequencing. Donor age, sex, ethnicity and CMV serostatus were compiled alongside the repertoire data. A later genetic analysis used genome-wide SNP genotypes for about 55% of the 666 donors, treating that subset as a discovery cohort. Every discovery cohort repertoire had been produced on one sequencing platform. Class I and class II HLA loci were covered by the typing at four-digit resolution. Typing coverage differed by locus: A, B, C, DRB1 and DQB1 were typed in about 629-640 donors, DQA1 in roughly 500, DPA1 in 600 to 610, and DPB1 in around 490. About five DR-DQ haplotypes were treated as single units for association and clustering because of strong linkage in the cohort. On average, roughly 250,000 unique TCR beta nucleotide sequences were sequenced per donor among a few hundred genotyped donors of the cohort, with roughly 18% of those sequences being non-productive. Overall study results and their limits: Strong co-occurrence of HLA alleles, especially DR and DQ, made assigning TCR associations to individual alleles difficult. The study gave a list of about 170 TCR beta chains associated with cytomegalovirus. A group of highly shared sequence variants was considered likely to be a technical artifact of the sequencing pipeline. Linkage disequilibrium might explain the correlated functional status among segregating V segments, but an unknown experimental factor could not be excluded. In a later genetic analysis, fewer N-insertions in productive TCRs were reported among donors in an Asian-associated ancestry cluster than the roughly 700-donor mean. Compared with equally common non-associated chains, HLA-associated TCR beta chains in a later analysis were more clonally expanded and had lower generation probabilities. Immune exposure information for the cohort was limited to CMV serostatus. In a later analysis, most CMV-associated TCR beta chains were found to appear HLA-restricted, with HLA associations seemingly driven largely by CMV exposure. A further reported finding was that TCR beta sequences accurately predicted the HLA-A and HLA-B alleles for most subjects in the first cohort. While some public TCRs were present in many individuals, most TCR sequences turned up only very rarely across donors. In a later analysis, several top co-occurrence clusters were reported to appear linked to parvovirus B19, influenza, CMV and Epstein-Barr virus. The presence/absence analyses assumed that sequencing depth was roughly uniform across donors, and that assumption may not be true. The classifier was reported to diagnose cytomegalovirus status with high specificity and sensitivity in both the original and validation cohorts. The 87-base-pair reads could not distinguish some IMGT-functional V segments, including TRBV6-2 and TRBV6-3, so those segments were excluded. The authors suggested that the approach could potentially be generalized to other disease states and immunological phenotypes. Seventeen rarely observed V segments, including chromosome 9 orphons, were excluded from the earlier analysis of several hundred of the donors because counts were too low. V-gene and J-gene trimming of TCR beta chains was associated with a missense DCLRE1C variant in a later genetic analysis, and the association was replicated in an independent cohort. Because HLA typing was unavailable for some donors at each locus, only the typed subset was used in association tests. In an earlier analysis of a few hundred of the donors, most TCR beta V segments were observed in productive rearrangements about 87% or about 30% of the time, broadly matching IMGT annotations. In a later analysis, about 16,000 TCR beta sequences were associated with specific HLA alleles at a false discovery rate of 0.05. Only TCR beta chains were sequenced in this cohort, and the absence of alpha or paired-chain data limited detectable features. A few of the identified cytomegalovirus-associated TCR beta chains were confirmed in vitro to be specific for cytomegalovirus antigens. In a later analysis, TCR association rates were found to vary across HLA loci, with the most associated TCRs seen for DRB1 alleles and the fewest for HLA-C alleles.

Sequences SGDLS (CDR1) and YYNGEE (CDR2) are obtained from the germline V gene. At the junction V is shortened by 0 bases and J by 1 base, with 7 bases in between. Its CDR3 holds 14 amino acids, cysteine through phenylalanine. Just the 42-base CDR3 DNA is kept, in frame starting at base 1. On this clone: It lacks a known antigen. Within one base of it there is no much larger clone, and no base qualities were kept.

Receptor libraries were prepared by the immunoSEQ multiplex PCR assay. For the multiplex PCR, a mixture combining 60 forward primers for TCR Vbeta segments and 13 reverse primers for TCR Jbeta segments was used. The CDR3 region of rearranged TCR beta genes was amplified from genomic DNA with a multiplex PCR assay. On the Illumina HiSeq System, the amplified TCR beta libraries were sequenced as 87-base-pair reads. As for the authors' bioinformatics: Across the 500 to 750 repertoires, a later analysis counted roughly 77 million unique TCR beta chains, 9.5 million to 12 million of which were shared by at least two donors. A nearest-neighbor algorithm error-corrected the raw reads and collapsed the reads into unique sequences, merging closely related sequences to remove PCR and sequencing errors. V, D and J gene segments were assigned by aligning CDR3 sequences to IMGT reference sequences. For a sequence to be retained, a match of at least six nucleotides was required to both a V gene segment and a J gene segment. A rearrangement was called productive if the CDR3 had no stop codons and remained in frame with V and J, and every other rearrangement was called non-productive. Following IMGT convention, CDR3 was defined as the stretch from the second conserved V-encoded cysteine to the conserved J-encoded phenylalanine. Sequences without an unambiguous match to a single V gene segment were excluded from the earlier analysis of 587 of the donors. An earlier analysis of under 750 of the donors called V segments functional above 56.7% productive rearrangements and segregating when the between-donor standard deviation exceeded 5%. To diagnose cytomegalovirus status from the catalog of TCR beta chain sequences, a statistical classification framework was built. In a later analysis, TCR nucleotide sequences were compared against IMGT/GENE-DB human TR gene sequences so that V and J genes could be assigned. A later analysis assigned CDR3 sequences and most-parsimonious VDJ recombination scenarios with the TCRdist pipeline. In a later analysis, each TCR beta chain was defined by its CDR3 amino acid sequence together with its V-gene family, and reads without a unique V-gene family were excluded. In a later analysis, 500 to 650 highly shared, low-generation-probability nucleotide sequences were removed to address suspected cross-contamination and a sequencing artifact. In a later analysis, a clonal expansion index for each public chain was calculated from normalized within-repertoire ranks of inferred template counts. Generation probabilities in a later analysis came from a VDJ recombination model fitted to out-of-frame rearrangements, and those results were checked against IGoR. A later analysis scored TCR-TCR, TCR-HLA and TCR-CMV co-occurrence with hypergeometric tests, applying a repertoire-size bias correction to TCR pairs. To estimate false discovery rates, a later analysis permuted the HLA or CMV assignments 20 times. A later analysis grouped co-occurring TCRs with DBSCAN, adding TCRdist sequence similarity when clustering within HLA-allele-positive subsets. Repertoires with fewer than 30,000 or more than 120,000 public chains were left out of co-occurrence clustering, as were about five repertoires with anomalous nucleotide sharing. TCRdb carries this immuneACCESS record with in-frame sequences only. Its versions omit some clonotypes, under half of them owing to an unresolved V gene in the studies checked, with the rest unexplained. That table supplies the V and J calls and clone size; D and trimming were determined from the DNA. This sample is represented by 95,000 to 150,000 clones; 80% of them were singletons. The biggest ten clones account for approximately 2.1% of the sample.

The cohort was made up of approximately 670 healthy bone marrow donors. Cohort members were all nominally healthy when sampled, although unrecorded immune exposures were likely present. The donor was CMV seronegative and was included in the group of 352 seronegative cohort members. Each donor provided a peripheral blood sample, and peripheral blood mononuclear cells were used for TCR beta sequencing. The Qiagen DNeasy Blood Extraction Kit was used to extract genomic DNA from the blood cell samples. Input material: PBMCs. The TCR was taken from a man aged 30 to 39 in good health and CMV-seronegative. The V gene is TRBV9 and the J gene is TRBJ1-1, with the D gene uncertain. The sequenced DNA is TGTGCCAGCAGCGTAGGTCGGGGGAACACTGAAGCTTTCTTT. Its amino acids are CASSVGRGNTEAFF.